This record concerns one T cell receptor beta chain sequence. The data stem from a study of blood T cell repertoires in COVID-19. Whole-study context: Whether acute or convalescent, the COVID-19 samples came from the United States, Italy and Spain. PBMCs, B-cell-depleted T cells, or T cells provided the cDNA or gDNA that made up the material.

Authors' data handling: Cell counts per sample came from amplifying reference gene primers. TCRdb keeps only in-frame clones here, not all; method: immunoSEQ multiplex PCR. D and trimming come from the DNA, and the V and J calls and clone size come from that table. Among around 100,000 clones listed, 91% were seen once. Looked up from germline, CDR1 is LGHDT and CDR2 is YNNKEL (reference sequence). Losses at the gene ends were 1 base for V and 3 bases for J; bases not matched to a gene: 0. The CDR3 length is 13 residues. The chain carries TRBV3-1 (or the pseudogene TRBV3-2) and TRBJ2-7; 7 nucleotides align to TRBD1. Sequencing used peripheral blood. The TCR originated in a human donor in a cohort sampled during active COVID-19. CDR3: CASSQGQGYEQYF. The CDR3, as DNA: TGTGCCAGCAGCCAAGGACAGGGCTACGAGCAGTACTTC.